The clone carrying this TCR beta chain was seen repeatedly, ten times or more. Antigen specificity is unknown. With 3 bases clipped from V and 1 base from J, the junction kept 6 bases outside the gene matches. The germline V gene has CDR1 SGDLS and CDR2 YYNGEE. This CDR3 is built from 18 residues. Amplified TCR beta CDR3 regions came from RNA transcripts. TCR CDR3 underwent first-round RT-PCR with the HTBI primer set. TCRdb re-called the multiplex PCR reads through MiXCR, storing one row per CDR3 protein. The data show tens of thousands of distinct CDR3 sequences, roughly half seen once. The sample originates from a study of T cells in Graves' hyperthyroidism and ophthalmopathy. Whole-study findings and limits: Blood also showed most of the thyroid clonotypes that were expanded above 0.001.

V gene TRBV9 combines with J gene TRBJ2-1; 14 bases agree with TRBD2. Sequenced: blood. The clonotype originates from an older woman with Graves' ophthalmopathy. CDR3 in DNA: TGTGCCAGCAGCGAGGGGACTAGCGGGAGTTTATCCTACAATGAGCAGTTCTTC. This translates into CASSEGTSGSLSYNEQFF.